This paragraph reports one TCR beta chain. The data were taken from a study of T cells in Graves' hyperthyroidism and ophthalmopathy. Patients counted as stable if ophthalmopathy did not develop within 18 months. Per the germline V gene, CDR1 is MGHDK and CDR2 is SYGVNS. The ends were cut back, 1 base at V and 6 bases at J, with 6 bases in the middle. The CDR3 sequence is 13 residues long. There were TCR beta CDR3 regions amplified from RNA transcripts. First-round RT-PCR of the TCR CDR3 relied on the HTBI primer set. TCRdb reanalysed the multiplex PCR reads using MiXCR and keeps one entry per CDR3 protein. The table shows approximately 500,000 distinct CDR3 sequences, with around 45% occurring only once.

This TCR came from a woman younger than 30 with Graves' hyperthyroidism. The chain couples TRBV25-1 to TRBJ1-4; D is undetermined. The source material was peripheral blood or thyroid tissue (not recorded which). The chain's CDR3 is CASSEWVDEKLFF. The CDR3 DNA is TGTGCCAGCAGTGAATGGGTCGATGAAAAACTGTTTTTT.